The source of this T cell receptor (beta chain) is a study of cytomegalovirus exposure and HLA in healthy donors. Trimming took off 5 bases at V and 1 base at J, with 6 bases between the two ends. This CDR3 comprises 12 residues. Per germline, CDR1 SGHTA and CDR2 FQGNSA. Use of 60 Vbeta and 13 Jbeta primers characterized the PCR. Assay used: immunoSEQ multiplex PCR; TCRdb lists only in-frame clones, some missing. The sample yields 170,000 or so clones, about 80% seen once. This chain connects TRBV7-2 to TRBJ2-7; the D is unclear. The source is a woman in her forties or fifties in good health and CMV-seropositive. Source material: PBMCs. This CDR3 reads CASSHGSYEQYF. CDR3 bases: TGTGCCAGCAGCCACGGGTCCTACGAGCAGTACTTC.